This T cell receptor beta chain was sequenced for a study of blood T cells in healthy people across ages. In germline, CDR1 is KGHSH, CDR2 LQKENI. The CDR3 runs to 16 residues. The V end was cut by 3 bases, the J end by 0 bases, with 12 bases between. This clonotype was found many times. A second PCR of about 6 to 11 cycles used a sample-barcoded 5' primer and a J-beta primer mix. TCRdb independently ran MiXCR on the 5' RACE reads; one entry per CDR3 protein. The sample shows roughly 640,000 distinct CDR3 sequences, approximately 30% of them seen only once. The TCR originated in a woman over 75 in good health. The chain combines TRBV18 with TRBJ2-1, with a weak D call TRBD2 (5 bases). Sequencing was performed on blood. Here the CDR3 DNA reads TGTGCCAGCTCACCCACAACGGGGATCTCCTACAATGAGCAGTTCTTC. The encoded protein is CASSPTTGISYNEQFF.